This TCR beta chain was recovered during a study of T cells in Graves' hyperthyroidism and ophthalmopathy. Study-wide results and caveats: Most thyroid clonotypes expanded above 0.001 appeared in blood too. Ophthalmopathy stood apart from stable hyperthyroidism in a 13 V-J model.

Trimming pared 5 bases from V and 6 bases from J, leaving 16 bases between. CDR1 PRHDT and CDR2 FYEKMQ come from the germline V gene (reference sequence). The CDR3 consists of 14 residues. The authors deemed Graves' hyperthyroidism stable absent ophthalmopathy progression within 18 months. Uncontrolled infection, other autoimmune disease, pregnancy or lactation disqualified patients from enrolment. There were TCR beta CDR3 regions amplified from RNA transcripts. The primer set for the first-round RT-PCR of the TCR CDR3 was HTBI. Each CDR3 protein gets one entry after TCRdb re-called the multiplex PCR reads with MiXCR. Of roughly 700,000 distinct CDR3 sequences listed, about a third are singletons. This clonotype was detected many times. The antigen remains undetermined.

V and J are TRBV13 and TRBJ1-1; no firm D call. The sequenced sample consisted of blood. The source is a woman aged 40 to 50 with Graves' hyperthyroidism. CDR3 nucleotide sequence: TGTGCCAGCAGCGTCGTTCTAACGGGTTCTGAAGCTTTCTTT. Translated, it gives CASSVVLTGSEAFF.